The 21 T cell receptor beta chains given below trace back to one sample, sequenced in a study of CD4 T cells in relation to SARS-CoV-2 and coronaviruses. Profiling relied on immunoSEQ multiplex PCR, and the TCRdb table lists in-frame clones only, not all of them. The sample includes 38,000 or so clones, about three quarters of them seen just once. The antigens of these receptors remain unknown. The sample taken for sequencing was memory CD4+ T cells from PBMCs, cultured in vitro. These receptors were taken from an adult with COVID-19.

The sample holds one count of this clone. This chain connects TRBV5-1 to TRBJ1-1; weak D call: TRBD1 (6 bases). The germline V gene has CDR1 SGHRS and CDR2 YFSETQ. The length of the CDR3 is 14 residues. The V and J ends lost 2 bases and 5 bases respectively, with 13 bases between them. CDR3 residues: CASSLGNRATEAFF. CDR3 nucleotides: TGCGCCAGCAGCTTAGGCAACAGGGCGACTGAAGCTTTCTTT.

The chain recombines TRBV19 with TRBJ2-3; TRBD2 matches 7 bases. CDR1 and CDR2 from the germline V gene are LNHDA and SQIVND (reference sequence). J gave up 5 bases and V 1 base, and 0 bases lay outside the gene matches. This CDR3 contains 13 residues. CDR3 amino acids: CASSIGGRDTQYF. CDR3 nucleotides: TGTGCCAGTAGTATAGGCGGGAGAGATACGCAGTATTTT.

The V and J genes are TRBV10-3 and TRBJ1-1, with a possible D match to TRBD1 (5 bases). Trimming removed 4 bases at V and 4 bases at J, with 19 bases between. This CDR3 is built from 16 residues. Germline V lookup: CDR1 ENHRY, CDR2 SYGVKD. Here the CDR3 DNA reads TGTGCCATCAGTGGGGAGGGACCCCGGGGGGTCACTGAAGCTTTCTTT. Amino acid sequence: CAISGEGPRGVTEAFF.

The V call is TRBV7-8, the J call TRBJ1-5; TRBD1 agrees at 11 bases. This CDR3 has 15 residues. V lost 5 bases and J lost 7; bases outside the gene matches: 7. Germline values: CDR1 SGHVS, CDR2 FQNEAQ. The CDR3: CASSGRTGGGQPQHF. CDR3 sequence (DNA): TGTGCCAGCAGCGGGCGGACAGGGGGCGGACAGCCCCAGCATTTT.

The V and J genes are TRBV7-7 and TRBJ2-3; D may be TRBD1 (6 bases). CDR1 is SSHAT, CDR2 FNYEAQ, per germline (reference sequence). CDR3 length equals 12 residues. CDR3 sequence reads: CGPQGSTDTQYF. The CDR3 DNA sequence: TGTGGTCCACAGGGTTCCACAGATACGCAGTATTTT.

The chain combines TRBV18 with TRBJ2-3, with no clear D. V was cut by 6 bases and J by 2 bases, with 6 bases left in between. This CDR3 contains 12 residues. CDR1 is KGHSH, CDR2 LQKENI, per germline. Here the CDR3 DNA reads TGTGCCAGCTCGGCAAACACAGATACGCAGTATTTT. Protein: CASSANTDTQYF.

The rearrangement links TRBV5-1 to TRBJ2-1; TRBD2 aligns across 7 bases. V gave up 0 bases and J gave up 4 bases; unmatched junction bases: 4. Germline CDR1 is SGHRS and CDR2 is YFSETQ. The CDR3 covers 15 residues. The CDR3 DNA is TGCGCCAGCAGCTTGGCCGGGGAGGGGTACAATGAGCAGTTCTTC. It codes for CASSLAGEGYNEQFF. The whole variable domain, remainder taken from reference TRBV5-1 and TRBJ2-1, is KAGVTQTPRYLIKTRGQQVTLSCSPISGHRSVSWYQQTPGQGLQFLFEYFSETQRNKGNFPGRFSGRQFSNSRSEMNVSTLELGDSALYLCASSLAGEGYNEQFFGPGTRLTVL.

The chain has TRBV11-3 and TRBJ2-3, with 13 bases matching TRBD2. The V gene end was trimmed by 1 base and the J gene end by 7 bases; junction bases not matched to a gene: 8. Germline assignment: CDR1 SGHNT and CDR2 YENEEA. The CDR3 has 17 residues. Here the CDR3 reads CASSLAGTSGTQNTQYF. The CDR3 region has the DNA TGTGCCAGCAGCTTAGCCGGGACTAGCGGGACTCAGAATACGCAGTATTTT. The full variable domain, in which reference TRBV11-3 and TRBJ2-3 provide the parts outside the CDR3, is EAGVVQSPRYKIIEKKQPVAFWCNPISGHNTLYWYLQNLGQGPELLIRYENEEAVDDSQLPKDRFSAERLKGVDSTLKIQPAELGDSAVYLCASSLAGTSGTQNTQYFGPGTRLTVL.

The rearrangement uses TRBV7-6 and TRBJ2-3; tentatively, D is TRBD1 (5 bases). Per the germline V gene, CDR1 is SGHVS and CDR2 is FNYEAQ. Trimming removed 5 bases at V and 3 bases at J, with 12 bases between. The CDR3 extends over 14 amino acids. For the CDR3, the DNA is TGTGCCAGCAGCCCGTATAGGGGTACAGATACGCAGTATTTT. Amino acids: CASSPYRGTDTQYF. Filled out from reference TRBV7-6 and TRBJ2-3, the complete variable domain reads GAGVSQSPRYKVTKRGQDVALRCDPISGHVSLYWYRQALGQGPEFLTYFNYEAQQDKSGLPNDRFSAERPEGSISTLTIQRTEQRDSAMYRCASSPYRGTDTQYFGPGTRLTVL.

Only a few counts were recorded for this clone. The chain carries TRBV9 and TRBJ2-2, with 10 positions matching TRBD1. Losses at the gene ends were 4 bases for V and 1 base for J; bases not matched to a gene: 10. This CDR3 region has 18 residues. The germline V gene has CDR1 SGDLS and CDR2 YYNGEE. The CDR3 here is CASSPPDRGLWNTGELFF. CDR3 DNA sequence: TGTGCCAGCAGCCCACCCGACAGGGGGCTTTGGAACACCGGGGAGCTGTTTTTT.

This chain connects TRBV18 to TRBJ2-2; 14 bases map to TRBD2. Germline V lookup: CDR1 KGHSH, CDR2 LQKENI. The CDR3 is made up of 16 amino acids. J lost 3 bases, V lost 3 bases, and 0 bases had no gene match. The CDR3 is CASSPTSGRDTGELFF. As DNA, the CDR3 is TGTGCCAGCTCACCGACTAGCGGGAGGGACACCGGGGAGCTGTTTTTT.

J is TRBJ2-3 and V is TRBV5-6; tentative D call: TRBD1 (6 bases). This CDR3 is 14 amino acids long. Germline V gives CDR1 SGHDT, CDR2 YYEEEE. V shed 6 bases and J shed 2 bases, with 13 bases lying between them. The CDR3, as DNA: TGTGCCAGCAACTGGGACACTCTCACAGATACGCAGTATTTT. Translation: CASNWDTLTDTQYF.

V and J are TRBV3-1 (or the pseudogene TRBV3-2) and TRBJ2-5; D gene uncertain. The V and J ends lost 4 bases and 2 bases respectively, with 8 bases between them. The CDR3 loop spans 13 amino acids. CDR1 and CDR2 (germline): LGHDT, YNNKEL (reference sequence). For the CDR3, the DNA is TGTGCCAGCAGCCTTACACCTCAAGAGACCCAGTACTTC. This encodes CASSLTPQETQYF.

The CDR3 reads CASSGDRASYEQYF. In DNA form, the CDR3 reads TGTGCCAGCAGTGGGGACAGGGCGTCCTACGAGCAGTACTTC. V is TRBV2 and J is TRBJ2-7; 9 nucleotides agree with TRBD1. This CDR3 region has 14 residues. Germline assignment: CDR1 SNHLY and CDR2 FYNNEI. V lost 4 bases and J lost 1; bases outside the gene matches: 2. Using reference TRBV2 and TRBJ2-7 for the parts outside the CDR3, the full variable domain is EPEVTQTPSHQVTQMGQEVILRCVPISNHLYFYWYRQILGQKVEFLVSFYNNEISEKSEIFDDQFSVERPDGSNFTLKIRSTKLEDSAMYFCASSGDRASYEQYFGPGTRLTVT.

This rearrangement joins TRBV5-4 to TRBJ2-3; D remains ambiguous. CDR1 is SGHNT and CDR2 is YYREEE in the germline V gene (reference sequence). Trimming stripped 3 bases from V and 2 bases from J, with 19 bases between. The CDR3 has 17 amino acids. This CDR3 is CASSSGALERDTDTQYF. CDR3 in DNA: TGTGCCAGCAGCTCGGGCGCTTTGGAGCGAGACACAGATACGCAGTATTTT.

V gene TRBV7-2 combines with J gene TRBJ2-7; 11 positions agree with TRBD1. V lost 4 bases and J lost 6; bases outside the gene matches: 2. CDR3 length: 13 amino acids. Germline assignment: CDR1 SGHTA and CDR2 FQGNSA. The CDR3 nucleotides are TGTGCCAGCAGCTATGGGACAGGGGGCGAGCAGTACTTC. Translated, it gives CASSYGTGGEQYF.

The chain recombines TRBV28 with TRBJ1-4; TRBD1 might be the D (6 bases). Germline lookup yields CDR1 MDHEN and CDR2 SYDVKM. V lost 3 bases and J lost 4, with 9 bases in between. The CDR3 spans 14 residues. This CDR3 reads CASSFGGFNEKLFF. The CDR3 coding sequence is TGTGCCAGCAGTTTTGGGGGCTTTAATGAAAAACTGTTTTTT.

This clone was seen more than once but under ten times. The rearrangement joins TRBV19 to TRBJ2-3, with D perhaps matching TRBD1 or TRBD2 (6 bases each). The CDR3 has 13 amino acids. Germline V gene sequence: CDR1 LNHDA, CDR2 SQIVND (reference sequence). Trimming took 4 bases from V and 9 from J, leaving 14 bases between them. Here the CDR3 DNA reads TGTGCCAGTAGTACCTCCCGGAGGGGGACGCAGTATTTT. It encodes CASSTSRRGTQYF.

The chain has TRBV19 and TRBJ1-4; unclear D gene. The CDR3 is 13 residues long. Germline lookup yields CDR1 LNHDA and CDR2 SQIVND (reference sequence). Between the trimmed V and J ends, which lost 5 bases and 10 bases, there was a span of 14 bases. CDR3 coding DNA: TGTGCCAGTAGTCGGCGGGAGGGTGGAAAACTGTTTTTT. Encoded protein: CASSRREGGKLFF.

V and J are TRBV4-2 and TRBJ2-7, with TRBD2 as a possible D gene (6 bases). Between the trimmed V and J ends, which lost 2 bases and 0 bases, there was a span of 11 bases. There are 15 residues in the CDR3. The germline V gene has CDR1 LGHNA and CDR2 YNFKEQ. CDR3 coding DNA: TGTGCCAGCAGCCAAAGAAGCGGGTACTCCTACGAGCAGTACTTC. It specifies CASSQRSGYSYEQYF.

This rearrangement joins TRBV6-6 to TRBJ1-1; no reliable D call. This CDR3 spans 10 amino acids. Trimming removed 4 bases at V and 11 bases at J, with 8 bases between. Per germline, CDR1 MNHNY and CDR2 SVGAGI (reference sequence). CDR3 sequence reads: CASSSDGAFF. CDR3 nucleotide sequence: TGTGCCAGCAGTTCGGACGGGGCTTTCTTT.